Reported below is one T cell receptor (beta chain). Its specificity is unknown. The sample belongs to a study of cytomegalovirus exposure and HLA in healthy donors. Overall study findings and caveats: In a later analysis, an Asian-associated ancestry cluster reportedly showed fewer N-insertions than the roughly 730-donor mean.

Samples came from healthy bone marrow donors. This CDR3 is built from 15 residues. Germline values: CDR1 SGHRS, CDR2 YFSETQ. Trimming shortened V by 0 bases and J by 6 bases, and 15 bases separated the two germline ends. PCR was performed using 60 Vbeta and 13 Jbeta primers. Only in-frame clones appear in the TCRdb table, and some are missing; sequencing was by immunoSEQ multiplex PCR. This repertoire includes over 100,000 clones. This receptor was taken from a man aged 25-45 years in good health and CMV-seronegative. Sample: PBMCs. This rearrangement joins TRBV5-1 to TRBJ1-1, with a weak D call TRBD1 (6 bases). The CDR3 region has the DNA TGCGCCAGCAGCTTGGCCGGGAGGGGGGGTGCTGAAGCTTTCTTT. Amino acids: CASSLAGRGGAEAFF. Complete variable domain (other parts from reference TRBV5-1 and TRBJ1-1): KAGVTQTPRYLIKTRGQQVTLSCSPISGHRSVSWYQQTPGQGLQFLFEYFSETQRNKGNFPGRFSGRQFSNSRSEMNVSTLELGDSALYLCASSLAGRGGAEAFFGQGTRLTVV.